One sample yielded the 13 T cell receptor beta chains listed below, sequenced in a study of T cell repertoires in cytomegalovirus infection. Each CDR3 protein gets one entry after TCRdb re-called the reads with MiXCR. The repertoire consists of 900,000 to 950,000 distinct CDR3 sequences, with around 32% occurring once and the leading ten covering roughly 12%. These TCRs' antigens remain unknown. Sequences were derived from cultured CD8+ T cells from PBMCs, sampled from culture after CMV antigen stimulation. Source of these receptors: a human donor in good health (CMV status not recorded). Some clones in this sample may be carry-over from other donors' samples.

This clonotype was detected a few times. CDR3 in amino acids: CASTGYPGNTIYF. The CDR3 nucleotides are TGTGCCAGCACTGGTTATCCTGGAAACACCATATATTTT. The chain carries TRBV6-1 and TRBJ1-3, with D unclear. In germline, CDR1 is MNHNS, CDR2 SASEGT. The germline V and J ends were trimmed by 7 bases and 2 bases, with 9 bases remaining between them. The CDR3 length is 13 residues.

The chain couples TRBV5-1 to TRBJ1-2; possible D gene TRBD1, 6 bases. The CDR3 has 13 residues. The V gene lost 6 bases and the J gene lost 7 bases, with 16 bases spanning the gap. Germline V gives CDR1 SGHRS, CDR2 YFSETQ. The CDR3 is CASTDTGGRGYTF. DNA of the CDR3: TGCGCCAGCACCGATACGGGGGGCCGTGGCTACACCTTC.

The chain joins TRBV24-1 to TRBJ1-2; perhaps TRBD1 as D (5 bases). V was shortened by 4 bases and J by 6 bases, with 8 bases between the two germline ends. This CDR3 contains 12 residues. CDR1 and CDR2 (germline): KGHDR, SFDVKD. The CDR3 sequence: CATSDRGNGYTF. The CDR3 bases are TGTGCCACCAGTGACCGGGGGAATGGCTACACCTTC.

This chain joins TRBV7-9 and TRBJ2-1; 9 positions agree with TRBD2. The junction had 11 bases not matched to a gene; V was cut back by 5 bases and J by 6 bases. The CDR3 is made up of 16 amino acids. The germline CDR1 and CDR2 sequences are SEHNR and FQNEAQ (reference sequence). CDR3 residues: CASSAPSRGGLNEQFF. The CDR3 coding sequence is TGTGCCAGCAGCGCGCCTTCGCGGGGGGGCCTCAATGAGCAGTTCTTC.

This clonotype has a handful of counts. The chain is built from TRBV2 and TRBJ1-5; D gene uncertain. The V gene lost 3 bases and the J gene lost 3 bases, with 18 bases spanning the gap. Germline CDR1 reads SNHLY; CDR2 reads FYNNEI. The CDR3 has 17 residues. This chain's CDR3 is CASSESEGGYFNQPQHF. CDR3 coding DNA: TGTGCCAGCAGTGAGAGTGAGGGAGGATATTTCAATCAGCCCCAGCATTTT.

J is TRBJ1-5 and V is TRBV7-2, with TRBD1 matching 11 bases. Germline values: CDR1 SGHTA, CDR2 FQGNSA. V lost 5 bases to trimming and J lost 4 bases; unmatched junction nucleotides: 4. The CDR3 runs to 15 residues. The CDR3 region is CASSEDRGLNQPQHF. The CDR3 DNA is TGTGCCAGCAGCGAGGACAGGGGGCTTAATCAGCCCCAGCATTTT.

V and J are TRBV12-3 or TRBV12-4 and TRBJ1-2; 7 nucleotides agree with TRBD1. V gave up 10 bases and J gave up 6 bases; unmatched junction bases: 20. The CDR3 loop spans 16 amino acids. The DNA of the CDR3 is TGTGCCACCTACCGGGACAGCCTTGATCCGAACCATGGCTACACCTTC. It is translated as CATYRDSLDPNHGYTF.

This chain connects TRBV6-2 or TRBV6-3 to TRBJ1-5, with 9 nucleotides matching TRBD1. Germline V lookup: CDR1 MNHEY, CDR2 SVGEGT. The CDR3 runs to 15 residues. After removal of 5 bases from V and 4 bases from J, the junction contained 6 bases not matched to a gene. This CDR3 reads CASSESGQGNQPQHF. The CDR3 nucleotides read TGTGCCAGCAGTGAAAGTGGACAGGGGAATCAGCCCCAGCATTTT.

The chain combines TRBV7-8 with TRBJ1-2, with D maybe TRBD1 (5 bases). CDR3 length equals 17 residues. In germline, CDR1 is SGHVS, CDR2 FQNEAQ. The ends were cut back, 5 bases at V and 0 bases at J, with 19 bases in the middle. CDR3: CASSPGRQGVANYGYTF. The CDR3 nucleotides read TGTGCCAGCAGCCCGGGGCGGCAGGGAGTAGCTAACTATGGCTACACCTTC.

The rearrangement uses TRBV6-2 or TRBV6-3 and TRBJ2-7; 9 bases line up with TRBD2. Germline lookup yields CDR1 MNHEY and CDR2 SVGEGT. With V trimmed by 2 bases and J by 3 bases, 8 bases remained unmatched. The CDR3 covers 16 residues. The CDR3 DNA reads as TGTGCCAGCAGTTACGCAGCAAGCGGGGGGCACTACGAGCAGTACTTC. This encodes CASSYAASGGHYEQYF.

The chain carries TRBV4-3 and TRBJ2-3; D call uncertain. V was pared by 0 bases and J by 3 bases, with 13 bases between. This CDR3 comprises 16 residues. Germline V gene sequence: CDR1 LGHNA, CDR2 YSLEER. This CDR3 reads CASSQDPHTTTDTQYF. As DNA, the CDR3 is TGCGCCAGCAGCCAAGATCCTCACACAACGACAGATACGCAGTATTTT.

The CDR3, as DNA: TGTGCCAGCAGTTACGACGCCAGGGGCAATCAGCCCCAGCATTTT. Translating it yields CASSYDARGNQPQHF. The V gene is TRBV6-5, the J gene TRBJ1-5; perhaps TRBD1 as D (5 bases). Germline V gives CDR1 MNHEY, CDR2 SVGAGI. V lost 2 bases and J lost 2, with 10 bases in between. The CDR3 consists of 15 residues.

This sequence joins TRBV7-4 and TRBJ2-7; tentatively, D is TRBD1 (6 bases). Per the germline V gene, CDR1 is SGHVT and CDR2 is SQSDAQ. Trimming took 4 bases from V and 3 from J, leaving 16 bases between them. The CDR3 has 15 amino acids. The CDR3 coding sequence is TGTGCCAGCAGCTCTACACAGGGCCTCCACTACGAGCAGTACTTC. Translated: CASSSTQGLHYEQYF.